This T cell receptor beta chain was recovered during a study of identical twins. This clonotype was observed a handful of times. From the 5' RACE reads, TCRdb called clonotypes with MiXCR, one entry per CDR3 protein. Among around 370,000 distinct CDR3 sequences listed, roughly 10% were seen once. Looked up from germline, CDR1 is LNHNV and CDR2 is YYDKDF (reference sequence). The V end lost 0 bases, the J end lost 4 bases, and 24 bases lay between the germline ends. The CDR3 runs 19 residues. The sample was naive T cells sorted from blood. The chain combines TRBV15 with TRBJ2-5; D gene ambiguous. The source of this sequence is a woman aged 50 to 60 in good health. Here the CDR3 reads CATSRDPYQLALERETQYF. CDR3 coding DNA: TGTGCCACCAGCAGAGACCCCTATCAATTGGCCCTGGAAAGAGAGACCCAGTACTTC.